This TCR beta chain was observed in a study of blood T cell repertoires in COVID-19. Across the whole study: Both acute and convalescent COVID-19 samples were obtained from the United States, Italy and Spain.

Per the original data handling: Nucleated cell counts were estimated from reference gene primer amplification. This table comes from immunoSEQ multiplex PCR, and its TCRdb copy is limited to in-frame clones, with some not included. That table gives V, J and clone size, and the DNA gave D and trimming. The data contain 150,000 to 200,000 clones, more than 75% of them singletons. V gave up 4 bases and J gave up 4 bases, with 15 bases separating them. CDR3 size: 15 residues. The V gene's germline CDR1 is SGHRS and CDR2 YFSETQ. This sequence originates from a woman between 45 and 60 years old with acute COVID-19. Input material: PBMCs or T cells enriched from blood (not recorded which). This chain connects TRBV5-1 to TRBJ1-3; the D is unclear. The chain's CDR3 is CASSPPGALGNTIYF. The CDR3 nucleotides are TGCGCCAGCAGCCCCCCGGGTGCCCTCGGAAACACCATATATTTT.